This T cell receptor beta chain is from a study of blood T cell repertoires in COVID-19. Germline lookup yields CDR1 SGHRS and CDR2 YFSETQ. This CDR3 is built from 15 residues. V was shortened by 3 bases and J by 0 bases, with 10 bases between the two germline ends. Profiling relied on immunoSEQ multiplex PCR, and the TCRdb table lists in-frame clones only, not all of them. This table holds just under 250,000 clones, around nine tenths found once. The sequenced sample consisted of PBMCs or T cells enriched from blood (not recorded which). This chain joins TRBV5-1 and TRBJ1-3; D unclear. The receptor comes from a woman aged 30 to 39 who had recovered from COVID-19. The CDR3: CASSSEPNSGNTIYF. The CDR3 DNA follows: TGCGCCAGCAGCTCCGAGCCGAACTCTGGAAACACCATATATTTT. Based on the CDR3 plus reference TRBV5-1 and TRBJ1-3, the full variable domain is KAGVTQTPRYLIKTRGQQVTLSCSPISGHRSVSWYQQTPGQGLQFLFEYFSETQRNKGNFPGRFSGRQFSNSRSEMNVSTLELGDSALYLCASSSEPNSGNTIYFGEGSWLTVV.